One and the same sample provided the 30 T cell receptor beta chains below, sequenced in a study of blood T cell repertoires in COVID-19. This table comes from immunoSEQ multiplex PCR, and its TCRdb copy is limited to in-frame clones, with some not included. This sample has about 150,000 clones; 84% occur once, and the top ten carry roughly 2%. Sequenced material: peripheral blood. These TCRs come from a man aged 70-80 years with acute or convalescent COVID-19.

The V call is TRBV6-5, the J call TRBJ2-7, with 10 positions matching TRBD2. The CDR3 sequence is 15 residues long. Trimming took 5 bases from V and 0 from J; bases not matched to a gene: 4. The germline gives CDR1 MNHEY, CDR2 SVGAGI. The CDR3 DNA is TGTGCCAGCAGTACTAGCGGGGAGAGCTCCTACGAGCAGTACTTC. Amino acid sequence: CASSTSGESSYEQYF.

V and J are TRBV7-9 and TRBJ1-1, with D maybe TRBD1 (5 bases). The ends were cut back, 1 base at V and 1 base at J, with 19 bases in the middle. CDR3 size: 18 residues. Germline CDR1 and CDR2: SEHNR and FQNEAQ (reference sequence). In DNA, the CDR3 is TGTGCCAGCAGCTTAGACACGGGACTCATCAAATGGAACACTGAAGCTTTCTTT. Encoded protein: CASSLDTGLIKWNTEAFF.

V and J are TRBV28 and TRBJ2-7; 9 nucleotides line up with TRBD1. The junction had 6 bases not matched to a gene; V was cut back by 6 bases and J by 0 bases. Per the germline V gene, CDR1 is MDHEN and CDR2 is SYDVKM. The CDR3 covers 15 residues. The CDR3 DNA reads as TGTGCCAGCAGACGCACAGGGGGCAGCTCCTACGAGCAGTACTTC. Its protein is CASRRTGGSSYEQYF.

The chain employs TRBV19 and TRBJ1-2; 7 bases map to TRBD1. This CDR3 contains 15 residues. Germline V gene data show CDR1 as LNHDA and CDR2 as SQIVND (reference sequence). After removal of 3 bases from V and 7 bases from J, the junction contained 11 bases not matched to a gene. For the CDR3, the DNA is TGTGCCAGTAGTATGGGCCGGGACAGAGAGCTTGGCTACACCTTC. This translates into CASSMGRDRELGYTF.

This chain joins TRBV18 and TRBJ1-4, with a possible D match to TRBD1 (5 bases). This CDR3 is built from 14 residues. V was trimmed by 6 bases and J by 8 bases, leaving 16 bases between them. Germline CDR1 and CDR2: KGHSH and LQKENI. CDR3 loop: CASSVQKGHEKLFF. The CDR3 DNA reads TGTGCCAGCTCCGTACAAAAGGGGCACGAAAAACTGTTTTTT.

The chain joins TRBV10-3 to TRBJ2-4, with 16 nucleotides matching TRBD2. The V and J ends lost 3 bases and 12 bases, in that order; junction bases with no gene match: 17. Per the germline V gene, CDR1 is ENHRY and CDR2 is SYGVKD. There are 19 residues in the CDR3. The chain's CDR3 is CAISDLPPGTSGRAVTQYF. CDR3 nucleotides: TGTGCCATCAGTGATTTACCGCCCGGGACTAGCGGGAGGGCCGTCACTCAGTACTTC.

CDR3 in DNA: TGTGCCTGGAGTGTAAGCGGGGCCTACGAGCAGTACTTC. It translates to CAWSVSGAYEQYF. The chain links TRBV30 to TRBJ2-7; 7 positions agree with TRBD2. The trim removed 0 bases at V and 2 bases at J, leaving 1 base unmatched. Germline CDR1 GTSNPN, CDR2 SVGIG (reference sequence). This CDR3 has 13 amino acids.

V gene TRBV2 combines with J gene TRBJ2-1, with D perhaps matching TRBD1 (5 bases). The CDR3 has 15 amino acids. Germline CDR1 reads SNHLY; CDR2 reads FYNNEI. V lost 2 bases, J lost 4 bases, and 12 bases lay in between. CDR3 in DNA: TGTGCCAGCAGTGAATACCGTGACAGATACAATGAGCAGTTCTTC. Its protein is CASSEYRDRYNEQFF.

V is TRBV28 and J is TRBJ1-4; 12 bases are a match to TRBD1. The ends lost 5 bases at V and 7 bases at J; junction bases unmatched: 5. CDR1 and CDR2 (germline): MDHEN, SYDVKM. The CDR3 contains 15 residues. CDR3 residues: CASSPGTGGREKLFF. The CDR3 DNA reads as TGTGCCAGCAGTCCCGGGACAGGGGGCCGTGAAAAACTGTTTTTT.

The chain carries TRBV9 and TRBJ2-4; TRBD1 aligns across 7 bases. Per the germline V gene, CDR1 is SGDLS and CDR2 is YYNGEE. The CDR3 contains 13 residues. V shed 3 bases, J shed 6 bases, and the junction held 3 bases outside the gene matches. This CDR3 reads CASSAGQLNIQYF. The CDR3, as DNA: TGTGCCAGCAGCGCGGGACAGTTAAACATTCAGTACTTC.

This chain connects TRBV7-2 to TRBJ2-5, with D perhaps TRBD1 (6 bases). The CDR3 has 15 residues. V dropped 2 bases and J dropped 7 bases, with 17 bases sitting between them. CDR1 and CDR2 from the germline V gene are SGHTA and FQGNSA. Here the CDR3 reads CASSLHSQGSATQYF. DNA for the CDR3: TGTGCCAGCAGCTTACACTCCCAGGGGTCGGCGACCCAGTACTTC.

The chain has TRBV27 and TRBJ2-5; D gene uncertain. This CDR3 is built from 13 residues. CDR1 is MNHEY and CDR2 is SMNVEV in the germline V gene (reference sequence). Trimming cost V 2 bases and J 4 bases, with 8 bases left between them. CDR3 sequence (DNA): TGTGCCAGCAGTTTAAGGTCGGGAGAGACCCAGTACTTC. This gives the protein CASSLRSGETQYF.

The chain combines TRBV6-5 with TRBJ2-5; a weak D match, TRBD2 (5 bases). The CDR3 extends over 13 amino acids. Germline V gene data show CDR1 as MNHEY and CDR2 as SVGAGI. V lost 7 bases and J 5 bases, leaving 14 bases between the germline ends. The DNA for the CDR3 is TGTGCCAGCACCCTGACTATCGTGGAGACCCAGTACTTC. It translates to CASTLTIVETQYF.

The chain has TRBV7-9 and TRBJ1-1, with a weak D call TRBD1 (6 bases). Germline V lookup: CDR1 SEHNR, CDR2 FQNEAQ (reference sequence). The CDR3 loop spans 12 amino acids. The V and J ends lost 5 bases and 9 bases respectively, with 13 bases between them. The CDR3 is CASSITTGKAFF. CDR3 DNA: TGTGCCAGCAGCATCACCACAGGGAAAGCTTTCTTT.

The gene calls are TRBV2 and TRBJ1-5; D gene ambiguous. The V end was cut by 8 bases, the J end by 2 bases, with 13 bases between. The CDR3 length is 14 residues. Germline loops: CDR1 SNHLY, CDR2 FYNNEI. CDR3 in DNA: TGTGCCAGCTCGGAGGGTTGGGGCAATCAGCCCCAGCATTTT. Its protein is CASSEGWGNQPQHF.

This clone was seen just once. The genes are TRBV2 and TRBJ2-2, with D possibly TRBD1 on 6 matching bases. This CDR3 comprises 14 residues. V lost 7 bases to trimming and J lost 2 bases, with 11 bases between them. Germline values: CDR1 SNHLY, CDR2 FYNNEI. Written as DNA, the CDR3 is TGTGCCAGCAATTGGGGACAAAACACCGGGGAGCTGTTTTTT. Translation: CASNWGQNTGELFF.

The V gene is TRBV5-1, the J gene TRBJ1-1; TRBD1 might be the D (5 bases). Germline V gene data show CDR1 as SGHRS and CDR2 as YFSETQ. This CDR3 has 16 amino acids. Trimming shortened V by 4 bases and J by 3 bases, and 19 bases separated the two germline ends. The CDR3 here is CASSAQTGVRDTEAFF. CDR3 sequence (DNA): TGCGCCAGCAGCGCCCAAACAGGAGTTCGCGACACTGAAGCTTTCTTT.

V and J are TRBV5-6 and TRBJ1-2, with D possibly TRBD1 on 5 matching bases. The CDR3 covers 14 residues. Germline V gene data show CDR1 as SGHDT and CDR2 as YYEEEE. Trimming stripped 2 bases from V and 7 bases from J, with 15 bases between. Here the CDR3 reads CASSFDSRAAGYTF. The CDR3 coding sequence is TGTGCCAGCAGCTTTGACAGCCGGGCGGCTGGCTACACCTTC.

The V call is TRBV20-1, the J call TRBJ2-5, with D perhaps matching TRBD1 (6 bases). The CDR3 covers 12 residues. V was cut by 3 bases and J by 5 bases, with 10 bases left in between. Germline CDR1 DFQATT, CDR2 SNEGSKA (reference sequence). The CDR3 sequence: CSASGGPETQYF. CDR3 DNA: TGCAGTGCTAGTGGGGGCCCGGAGACCCAGTACTTC.

The CDR3 sequence is CASSRASPYTDTQYF. CDR3 nucleotide sequence: TGTGCCAGCTCACGAGCTAGCCCGTACACAGATACGCAGTATTTT. This rearrangement joins TRBV18 to TRBJ2-3; D is possibly TRBD2 (5 bases). CDR3 size: 15 residues. Germline CDR1 is KGHSH and CDR2 is LQKENI. V was pared by 4 bases and J by 2 bases, with 13 bases between.

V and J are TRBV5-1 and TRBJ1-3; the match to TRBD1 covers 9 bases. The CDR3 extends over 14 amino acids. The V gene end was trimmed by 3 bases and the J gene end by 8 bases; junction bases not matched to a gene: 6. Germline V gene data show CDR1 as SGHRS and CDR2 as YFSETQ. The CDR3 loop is CASSWPDRGDTIYF. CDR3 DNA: TGCGCCAGCAGCTGGCCCGACAGGGGGGACACCATATATTTT.

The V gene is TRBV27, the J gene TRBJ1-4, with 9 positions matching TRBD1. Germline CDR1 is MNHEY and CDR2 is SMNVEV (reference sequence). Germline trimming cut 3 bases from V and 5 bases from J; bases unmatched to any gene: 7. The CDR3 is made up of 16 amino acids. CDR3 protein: CASSFDRDRANEKLFF. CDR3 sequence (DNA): TGTGCCAGCAGTTTCGACCGGGACAGGGCCAATGAAAAACTGTTTTTT.

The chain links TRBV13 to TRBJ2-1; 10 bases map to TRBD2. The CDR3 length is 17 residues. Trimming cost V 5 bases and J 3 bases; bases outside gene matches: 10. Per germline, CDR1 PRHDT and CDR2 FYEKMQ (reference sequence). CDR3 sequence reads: CASSISSGSGVYNEQFF. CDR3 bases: TGTGCCAGCAGCATATCTAGCGGGAGCGGGGTCTACAATGAGCAGTTCTTC.

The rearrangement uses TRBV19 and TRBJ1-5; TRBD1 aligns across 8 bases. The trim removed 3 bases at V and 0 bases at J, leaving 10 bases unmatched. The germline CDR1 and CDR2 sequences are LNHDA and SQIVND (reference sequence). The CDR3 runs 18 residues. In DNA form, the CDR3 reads TGTGCCAGTAGTATGGGGGACAGGAGGAAATATAGCAATCAGCCCCAGCATTTT. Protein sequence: CASSMGDRRKYSNQPQHF. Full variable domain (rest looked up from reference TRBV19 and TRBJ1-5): DGGITQSPKYLFRKEGQNVTLSCEQNLNHDAMYWYRQDPGQGLRLIYYSQIVNDFQKGDIAEGYSVSREKKESFPLTVTSAQKNPTAFYLCASSMGDRRKYSNQPQHFGDGTRLSIL.

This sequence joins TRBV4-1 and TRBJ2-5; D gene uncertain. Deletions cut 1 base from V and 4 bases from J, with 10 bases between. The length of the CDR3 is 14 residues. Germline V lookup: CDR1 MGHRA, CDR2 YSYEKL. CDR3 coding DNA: TGCGCCAGCAGCCAAGTAGGTGGCGGAGAGACCCAGTACTTC. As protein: CASSQVGGGETQYF.

The CDR3 reads CASSLDSPVNQPQHF. The CDR3 DNA reads as TGTGCCAGCAGCTTAGATTCCCCCGTAAATCAGCCCCAGCATTTT. The J gene is TRBJ1-5, the V gene TRBV11-3; D is unclear. Trimming pared 0 bases from V and 4 bases from J, leaving 10 bases between. Germline CDR1 reads SGHNT; CDR2 reads YENEEA. The CDR3 sequence is 15 residues long.

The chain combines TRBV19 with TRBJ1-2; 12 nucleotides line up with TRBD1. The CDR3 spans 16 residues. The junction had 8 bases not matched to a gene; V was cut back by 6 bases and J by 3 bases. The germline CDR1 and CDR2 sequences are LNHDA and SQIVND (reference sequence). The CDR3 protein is CASSGTGGAEDYGYTF. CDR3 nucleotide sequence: TGTGCCAGTAGCGGGACAGGGGGCGCGGAGGACTATGGCTACACCTTC.

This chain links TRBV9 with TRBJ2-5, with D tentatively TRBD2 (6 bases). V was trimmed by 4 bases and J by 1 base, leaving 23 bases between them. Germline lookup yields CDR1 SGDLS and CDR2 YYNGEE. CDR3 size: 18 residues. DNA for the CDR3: TGTGCCAGCAGCCAGCCTCGGGCCACGCGGGGCTCCCAAGAGACCCAGTACTTC. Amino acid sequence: CASSQPRATRGSQETQYF.

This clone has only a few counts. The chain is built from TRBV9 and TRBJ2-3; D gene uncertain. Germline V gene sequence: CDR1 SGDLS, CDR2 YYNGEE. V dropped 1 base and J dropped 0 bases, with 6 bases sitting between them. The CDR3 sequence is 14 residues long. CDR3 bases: TGTGCCAGCAGCGTATTGGGCAGCACAGATACGCAGTATTTT. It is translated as CASSVLGSTDTQYF.

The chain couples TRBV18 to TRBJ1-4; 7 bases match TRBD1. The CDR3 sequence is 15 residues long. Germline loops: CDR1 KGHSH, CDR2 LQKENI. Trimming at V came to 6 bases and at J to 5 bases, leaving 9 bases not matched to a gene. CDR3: CASSLRQGPNEKLFF. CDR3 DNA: TGTGCCAGCTCCCTTCGACAGGGTCCAAATGAAAAACTGTTTTTT.